A single sample gave rise to the 8 T cell receptor beta chains below, sequenced in a study of Ad26.COV2.S vaccination and SARS-CoV-2 variants. Some clones are missing from TCRdb's copy, which holds only in-frame ones; the method was immunoSEQ multiplex PCR. The sample includes roughly 350,000 clones, 80% to 90% of them seen just once. Treatment noted: 15 to 20 received Ad26.COV2.S at low or high dose, single or two shots; 5 received placebo; per-sample allocation not given. Sampling took place 63 days after the first vaccine or placebo injection. Sequencing used peripheral blood, obtained in a trial of Ad26.COV2.S vaccine versus placebo. Receptors originate from a person aged 18-60 years who received the Ad26.COV2.S COVID-19 vaccine or a placebo.

J is TRBJ2-7 and V is TRBV23-1, with D unclear. TRBV23-1 is flagged as an ORF with uncertain function. CDR3 length: 12 amino acids. V was shortened by 7 bases and J by 7 bases, with 14 bases between the two germline ends. The CDR3 protein is CASTYNGGEQYF. CDR3 DNA sequence: TGCGCCAGCACTTACAATGGTGGGGAGCAGTACTTC.

This chain links TRBV28 with TRBJ1-2; the D is unclear. This CDR3 spans 13 amino acids. CDR1 is MDHEN and CDR2 is SYDVKM in the germline V gene. The V gene lost 2 bases and the J gene lost 0 bases, with 4 bases spanning the gap. The CDR3 DNA reads as TGTGCCAGCAGTTTAGCTGCTAACTATGGCTACACCTTC. It codes for CASSLAANYGYTF.

The chain couples TRBV7-9 to TRBJ2-7; 9 bases agree with TRBD1. Losses at the gene ends were 4 bases for V and 2 bases for J; bases not matched to a gene: 12. CDR1 is SEHNR, CDR2 FQNEAQ, per germline (reference sequence). The CDR3 sequence is 17 residues long. The CDR3 reads CASSSYRRDREAYEQYF. In nucleotides, the CDR3 is TGTGCCAGCAGCTCCTACCGCCGGGACAGGGAGGCCTACGAGCAGTACTTC.

The J gene is TRBJ2-1, the V gene TRBV6-5; D might be TRBD1 (6 bases). CDR1 is MNHEY and CDR2 is SVGAGI in the germline V gene. V was shortened by 0 bases and J by 1 base, with 10 bases between the two germline ends. There are 16 residues in the CDR3. The CDR3 nucleotides read TGTGCCAGCAGTTACTCCGACAGGCGTTCCTACAATGAGCAGTTCTTC. This encodes CASSYSDRRSYNEQFF.

The rearrangement links TRBV9 to TRBJ2-7, with D unclear. The CDR3 is 14 residues long. The ends were cut back, 4 bases at V and 1 base at J, with 12 bases in the middle. Germline lookup yields CDR1 SGDLS and CDR2 YYNGEE. In DNA, the CDR3 is TGTGCCAGCAGCCCCCGGCCTAATTCCTACGAGCAGTACTTC. This translates into CASSPRPNSYEQYF.

The rearrangement links TRBV28 to TRBJ2-5; D call uncertain. CDR1 is MDHEN and CDR2 is SYDVKM in the germline V gene. The length of the CDR3 is 14 residues. Trimming left V 1 base short and J 1 base short, with 7 bases between. In DNA form, the CDR3 reads TGTGCCAGCAGTTTATTTGGTGTCCAAGAGACCCAGTACTTC. Amino acids: CASSLFGVQETQYF.

The V gene is TRBV7-2, the J gene TRBJ1-2, with 9 bases lining up with TRBD1. The CDR3 contains 15 residues. CDR1 and CDR2 (germline): SGHTA, FQGNSA. After removal of 5 bases from V and 7 bases from J, the junction contained 11 bases not matched to a gene. The DNA of the CDR3 is TGTGCCAGCAGCCACGCCCCACAGGGGGCTGTTGGCTACACCTTC. Its translation is CASSHAPQGAVGYTF. The full variable domain, its missing parts supplied by reference TRBV7-2 and TRBJ1-2, is GAGVSQSPSNKVTEKGKDVELRCDPISGHTALYWYRQSLGQGLEFLIYFQGNSAPDKSGLPSDRFSAERTGGSVSTLTIQRTQQEDSAVYLCASSHAPQGAVGYTFGSGTRLTVV.

This clone has only one observation. The rearrangement uses TRBV18 and TRBJ1-2; D perhaps matches TRBD1 (5 bases). Germline assignment: CDR1 KGHSH and CDR2 LQKENI. The CDR3 runs to 13 residues. Deletions cut 3 bases from V and 4 bases from J, with 9 bases between. The CDR3 loop is CASSPGAAYGYTF. For the CDR3, the DNA is TGTGCCAGCTCACCTGGGGCTGCCTATGGCTACACCTTC.